The rows below give T cell receptor beta chains drawn from one sample of a study of blood T cell repertoires in COVID-19. Libraries were prepared by immunoSEQ multiplex PCR; TCRdb keeps only in-frame clonotypes and omits some of them. The sample shows over 110,000 clones, roughly 84% of them seen only once. What was sequenced was PBMCs or T cells enriched from blood (not recorded which). These receptors all stem from a man in his forties or fifties in a cohort exposed to, infected with or recovered from COVID-19 (not recorded which). The CDR3 runs from the conserved cysteine through the conserved F or W. A D gene is named only where the DNA matches it firmly. Size values are once, few and many counts, or a class for expanded clones, and some rows have none.

V	J	D	size	DNA	CDR3
TRBV5-4	TRBJ1-1	-	-	TGTGCCAGCAGCTGGACAGCGAACACTGAAGCTTTCTTT	CASSWTANTEAFF
TRBV6-5	TRBJ1-2	-	-	TGTGCCAGCAGCTACTCACCACAGCTTAACTATGGCTACACCTTC	CASSYSPQLNYGYTF
TRBV19	TRBJ1-2	-	-	TGTGCCAGTAGCCCCCTAGGGGCTGGCTACACCTTC	CASSPLGAGYTF
TRBV19	TRBJ1-2	-	-	TGTGCCAGTAGTATAGACAGAACCTATGGCTACACCTTC	CASSIDRTYGYTF
TRBV5-1	TRBJ2-1	TRBD2	-	TGCGCCAGCAGCCCAACGACTAGCGGGGTATACAATGAGCAGTTCTTC	CASSPTTSGVYNEQFF
TRBV3-1/TRBV3-2	TRBJ1-5	-	-	TGTGCCAGCAGCCCAGTGAGGGGGAGCAATCAGCCCCAGCATTTT	CASSPVRGSNQPQHF
TRBV9	TRBJ2-7	-	-	TGTGCCAGCAGCTTATTACAGGGCAGCGAGCAGTACTTC	CASSLLQGSEQYF
TRBV6-5	TRBJ1-5	TRBD1	-	TGTGCCAGCACCCCGACAGGGGGTGGAAATCAGCCCCAGCATTTT	CASTPTGGGNQPQHF
TRBV27	TRBJ2-1	TRBD2	-	TGTGCCAGCAGCGACCGGACTAGCGGGTTCATGGACAATGAGCAGTTCTTC	CASSDRTSGFMDNEQFF
TRBV5-1	TRBJ1-1	-	-	TGCGCCAGCAGCTTGTCCTCTCGACAGAACACTGAAGCTTTCTTT	CASSLSSRQNTEAFF
TRBV4-1	TRBJ2-2	TRBD2	-	TGCGCCAGCAGCCAAGAGGGGGGGAGGAACACCGGGGAGCTGTTTTTT	CASSQEGGRNTGELFF
TRBV5-1	TRBJ1-4	-	-	TGCGCCAGCAGCTTGGGAGGGGGTGTTGAAAAACTGTTTTTT	CASSLGGGVEKLFF
TRBV11-3	TRBJ2-2	TRBD1	-	TGTGCCAGCACCGATTCATGCAGGGGGCCATTAACGGGCGGGGAGCTGTTTTTT	CASTDSCRGPLTGGELFF
TRBV7-2	TRBJ2-7	-	-	TGTGCCAGCAGCCTCCAGGGTATAGGTCCGTCCTACGAGCAGTACTTC	CASSLQGIGPSYEQYF
TRBV30	TRBJ2-7	TRBD2	once	TGTGCCTGGAGGGCCCCCCGGGGGGGAAGGTACGAGCAGTACTTC	CAWRAPRGGRYEQYF
TRBV11-3	TRBJ2-5	TRBD1	few	TGTGCCAGCAGTTCGACCTACGACAGGGGGATGGGGGAGACCCAGTACTTC	CASSSTYDRGMGETQYF
TRBV6-6	TRBJ1-5	TRBD1	-	TGTGCCAGCGGATCCGACAGGGTCGCATGGAATCAGCCCCAGCATTTT	CASGSDRVAWNQPQHF
TRBV21-1	TRBJ1-5	-	-	TGTGCCAGCAGCACGGGACAGGGAGAGCAGCCCCAGCATTTT	CASSTGQGEQPQHF
TRBV9	TRBJ2-2	-	-	TGTGCCAGCAGCCCACCCTTAGGAGGGGAGAACACCGGGGAGCTGTTTTTT	CASSPPLGGENTGELFF
TRBV5-6	TRBJ1-6	-	-	TGTGCCAGCAGCTTGGAGGGGGAATCCTATAATTCACCCCTCCACTTT	CASSLEGESYNSPLHF
TRBV6-5	TRBJ1-2	-	-	TGTGCCAGCAATCGGCAGGGTCGTGGCTACACCTTC	CASNRQGRGYTF
TRBV2	TRBJ2-7	-	few	TGTGCCAGCAGTGATCCATACGAGCAGTACTTC	CASSDPYEQYF
TRBV4-1	TRBJ2-1	TRBD2	-	TGCGCCAGCAGCCAACGGTTCACTAGCGGGGGGAGCTCCTACAATGAGCAGTTCTTC	CASSQRFTSGGSSYNEQFF
TRBV5-1	TRBJ2-7	-	-	TGCGCCAGCAGCTTTGATAGGGGGAGCTCCTACGAGCAGTACTTC	CASSFDRGSSYEQYF
TRBV24-1	TRBJ2-1	-	-	TGTGCCACCAGTGGCAGGGGCCAATACAATGAGCAGTTCTTC	CATSGRGQYNEQFF
TRBV7-4	TRBJ2-7	-	-	TGTGCCAGCAACGGGGGTTACGAGCAGTACTTC	CASNGGYEQYF
TRBV7-9	TRBJ1-5	TRBD1	-	TGTGCCAGCAGCCCAGGGACAGGGTACAATCAGCCCCAGCATTTT	CASSPGTGYNQPQHF
TRBV5-4	TRBJ2-1	-	-	TGTGCCAGCAGCCTACCCGGGGTCCAGAACCTGGATGAGCAGTTCTTC	CASSLPGVQNLDEQFF
TRBV2	TRBJ2-7	-	-	TGTGCCAGCAGTGAAGCTAAGAGGGGGGGGCGTAGCGAGCAGTACTTC	CASSEAKRGGRSEQYF
TRBV5-1	TRBJ2-1	TRBD2	-	TGCGCCAGCAGCTTCGACCTCGGGAGGTACAATGAGCAGTTCTTC	CASSFDLGRYNEQFF
TRBV9	TRBJ2-1	TRBD2	-	TGTGCCAGCAGCGTAGTCGGGACTAGCCACAATGAGCAGTTCTTC	CASSVVGTSHNEQFF
TRBV5-4	TRBJ2-1	-	-	TGTGCCAGCAGCTTGGAACAGAGGGGAGGCAATGAGCAGTTCTTC	CASSLEQRGGNEQFF
TRBV4-1	TRBJ2-6	TRBD1	-	TGCGCCAGCAGCCGGACCCGAGGGGGCAACGGGGCCAACGTCCTGACTTTC	CASSRTRGGNGANVLTF
TRBV12-3/TRBV12-4	TRBJ2-1	TRBD2	-	TGTGCCAGCGACGGGGGGGGTTCGTTTGGGCAGTTCTTC	CASDGGGSFGQFF
TRBV30	TRBJ2-6	-	-	TGTGCCTGGAGCATGGACAGTGGGGCCAACGTCCTGACTTTC	CAWSMDSGANVLTF
TRBV30	TRBJ2-7	-	-	TGTGCCTGGAGTGTACGGGACTCTTTCGAGCAGTACTTC	CAWSVRDSFEQYF
TRBV25-1	TRBJ2-1	-	few	TGTGCCAGCAGTGAAGCCGGTGAGCAGTTCTTC	CASSEAGEQFF
TRBV12-3/TRBV12-4	TRBJ1-1	-	many	TGTGCCAGCAGAACTATGATGAACACTGAAGCTTTCTTT	CASRTMMNTEAFF
TRBV6-4	TRBJ2-1	TRBD2	-	TGTGCCAGCAGTGCGACTAGCGGGTACAATGAGCAGTTCTTC	CASSATSGYNEQFF
TRBV9	TRBJ2-2	-	once	TGTGCCAGCAGCGTAGGGGGAGTTAGCGAGGAGCTGTTTTTT	CASSVGGVSEELFF
TRBV14	TRBJ1-2	-	-	TGTGCCAGCAGCCGAGTCGGGGGGGTAAGCTATGGCTACACCTTC	CASSRVGGVSYGYTF
TRBV12-3/TRBV12-4	TRBJ2-5	-	-	TGTGCCAGCAGTTTAAATCTCGGGGAGACCCAGTACTTC	CASSLNLGETQYF
TRBV9	TRBJ2-1	-	-	TGTGCCAGCAGCGTAATCGGGAGCTCCTACAATGAGCAGTTCTTC	CASSVIGSSYNEQFF
TRBV20-1	TRBJ1-2	-	-	TGCAGTGCTAGTTTTCCGGGGTCACCCGCCTATGGCTACACCTTC	CSASFPGSPAYGYTF
TRBV24-1	TRBJ2-3	-	-	TGTGCCACCAGTTTGCCGCATGGACAGATGCGATGCACAGATACGCAGTATTTT	CATSLPHGQMRCTDTQYF
TRBV28	TRBJ2-7	-	few	TGTGCCAGCAGTTCCCCGCAACAGGGATACTACGAGCAGTACTTC	CASSSPQQGYYEQYF
TRBV28	TRBJ2-5	TRBD1	-	TGTGCCAGCAGTTTAGATCTGGAGAACAGGGGCTCCGAGACCCAGTACTTC	CASSLDLENRGSETQYF
TRBV28	TRBJ2-1	TRBD2	-	TGTGCCAGCACCCCTCGAGCGGGGATATACAATGAGCAGTTCTTC	CASTPRAGIYNEQFF
TRBV5-8	TRBJ1-2	TRBD1	-	TGTGCCAGCAGCTTGTACTTGGGACAGTCCTATGGCTACACCTTC	CASSLYLGQSYGYTF
TRBV12-3/TRBV12-4	TRBJ1-2	-	-	TGTGCCAGCAGTTTAAGAGGGAGTGATGGCTACACCTTC	CASSLRGSDGYTF
TRBV18	TRBJ2-3	TRBD2	-	TGTGCCAGCTCACCCGGGGGAGGGCCAAGTGATACGCAGTATTTT	CASSPGGGPSDTQYF
TRBV6-2/TRBV6-3	TRBJ2-5	-	-	TGTGCCAGCAGTCCGCCCCGGGGGATGAGGCAAGAGACCCAGTACTTC	CASSPPRGMRQETQYF
TRBV5-1	TRBJ2-1	TRBD2	-	TGCGCCAGCAGCTTAGAGGGAGGGTACAATGAGCAGTTCTTC	CASSLEGGYNEQFF